Below are 2 T cell receptor delta chains sequenced from a single sample in a study of gamma-delta chains in newborns, infants, children. TCRdb re-called the reads with CATT. The sample lists some 6,900 delta-chain clones; 2.1% were seen once. The specimen was blood. These receptors were taken from a child who was a newborn, infant or young child, either healthy, febrile or measles-vaccinated (not recorded which).

As regards this clone: Possible read error: a much larger clone is one base away. J is TRDJ3 and V is TRDV2, with 9 bases aligning to TRDD3. Trimming at V came to 3 bases and at J to 5 bases, leaving 22 bases not matched to a gene. Looked up from germline, CDR1 is GEAIGNYY and CDR2 is EKD. This CDR3 has 22 amino acids. CDR3 sequence reads: CACDSRFYWGRRFSRDTRQMFF. The CDR3, as DNA: TGTGCCTGTGACTCCCGTTTCTACTGGGGGAGGCGGTTTTCCCGGGACACCCGACAGATGTTTTTC.

This clone was seen only a few times. Given a far larger clone just one base away, this is likely a sequencing read error. The same CDR3 can be traced to other DNA sequences in this sample. The chain links TRDV2 to TRDJ2; D might be TRDD3 (6 bases). The germline V gene encodes CDR1 GEAIGNYY and CDR2 EKD. This CDR3 comprises 13 residues. The CDR3 sequence: CACDTWGTAQLFF. CDR3 nucleotides: TGTGCCTGCGACACCTGGGGGACAGCACAACTCTTCTTT.